This is a list of T cell receptor beta chains from one sample in a study of post-analysis software for immune sequencing data. MiXCR was run by TCRdb on the PCR reads, yielding one entry per CDR3 protein. The sample carries about 160,000 distinct CDR3 sequences, around 36% recorded once. Sequences were derived from blood, sampled after autologous hematopoietic stem cell transplantation. The receptors were gathered from a girl between 5 and 17 years old with multiple sclerosis. Both conserved end residues are part of each CDR3. A D gene is named only where the DNA matches it firmly. The size of a clone is reported for some rows only, either as once, few or many, or as a class for expanded clones.

v_gene	j_gene	abundance	len	d_gene	CDR3aa	CDR3nt
TRBV5-1	TRBJ1-6	many	15	NA	CASSLGPEGNSPLHF	TGCGCCAGCAGCCTCGGGCCAGAGGGTAATTCACCCCTCCACTTT
TRBV12-3/TRBV12-4	TRBJ2-1	few	16	NA	CASSRSRQSSYNEQFF	TGTGCCAGCAGCCGGAGTAGACAGAGCTCCTACAATGAGCAGTTCTTC
TRBV29-1	TRBJ2-1	NA	11	NA	CSDVGTNEQFF	TGCAGCGACGTCGGCACCAATGAGCAGTTCTTC
TRBV20-1	TRBJ1-5	few	15	NA	CSTRELRDGNQPQHF	TGCAGTACTAGAGAGTTGAGGGATGGCAATCAGCCCCAGCATTTT
TRBV9	TRBJ2-2	NA	14	NA	CASNPGWGAGELFF	TGTGCCAGCAACCCAGGGTGGGGGGCCGGGGAGCTGTTTTTT
TRBV18	TRBJ2-5	few	11	TRBD1	CASSPGTGEYF	TGTGCCAGCTCACCCGGGACAGGCGAGTACTTC
TRBV13	TRBJ1-2	once	15	NA	CASSLDRTANYGYTF	TGTGCCAGCAGCTTAGACCGGACCGCTAACTATGGCTACACCTTC
TRBV5-1	TRBJ2-7	NA	15	NA	CASSRGTSGGNEQYF	TGCGCCAGCAGCCGAGGGACATCCGGAGGGAACGAGCAGTACTTC
TRBV28	TRBJ2-7	few	16	TRBD2	CASSSGGLAGAYEQYF	TGTGCCAGCAGCTCCGGAGGACTAGCGGGAGCCTACGAGCAGTACTTC
TRBV30	TRBJ1-2	few	13	NA	CAWSVGRKYGYTF	TGTGCCTGGAGTGTTGGCAGAAAATATGGCTACACCTTC
TRBV15	TRBJ2-5	NA	12	NA	CATSRTQETQYF	TGTGCCACCAGCAGAACCCAAGAGACCCAGTACTTC
TRBV4-3	TRBJ1-2	NA	15	TRBD1	CASSLDGTGNYGYTF	TGCGCCAGCAGCCTCGACGGGACAGGGAACTATGGCTACACCTTC
TRBV20-1	TRBJ2-5	NA	17	NA	CSARGSRGKGPSETQYF	TGCAGTGCTAGAGGTTCCCGGGGAAAGGGGCCCTCGGAGACCCAGTACTTC
TRBV4-1	TRBJ1-4	few	14	TRBD1	CASSAGTGGEKLFF	TGCGCCAGCAGCGCCGGGACAGGGGGCGAAAAACTGTTTTTT
TRBV12-3/TRBV12-4	TRBJ1-6	few	14	TRBD1	CASSSRQGNSPLHF	TGTGCCAGCAGTTCTCGACAGGGAAACTCACCCCTCCACTTT
TRBV20-1	TRBJ1-5	once	14	TRBD1	CSASPTGGNQPQHF	TGCAGTGCTAGTCCGACAGGGGGCAATCAGCCCCAGCATTTT
TRBV7-2	TRBJ1-2	NA	12	NA	CASSARTTGYTF	TGTGCCAGCAGCGCTCGGACCACTGGCTACACCTTC
TRBV18	TRBJ2-7	few	16	NA	CASSPLQGTRSYEQYF	TGTGCCAGCTCACCACTACAGGGAACCCGCTCCTACGAGCAGTACTTC